This T cell receptor beta chain was identified in a study of blood T cell repertoires in COVID-19. Background on the study: The United States, Italy and Spain supplied acute and convalescent COVID-19 samples. Sample material is recorded as cDNA or gDNA derived from T cells, B-cell-depleted T cells, or PBMCs.

V lost 1 base to trimming and J lost 8 bases, with 9 bases between them. CDR1 is SSHAT, CDR2 FNYEAQ, per germline (reference sequence). The CDR3 runs 13 residues. In the authors' workflow: Estimated nucleated cell counts came from reference gene primer amplification. The method was immunoSEQ multiplex PCR; TCRdb's version includes in-frame clones alone and lacks a portion of them. That table supplies the V and J calls and clone size; D and trimming were determined from the DNA. The sample records roughly 32,000 clones, roughly 80% being singletons. This clonotype originated in an elderly man with active or convalescent COVID-19. The chain is built from TRBV7-7 and TRBJ2-1; a possible D gene is TRBD2 (5 bases). Sequenced sample: peripheral blood. Written as DNA, the CDR3 is TGTGCCAGCAGCTTAGGGGTCGGGGATGAGCAGTTCTTC. It yields the protein CASSLGVGDEQFF.